This T cell receptor (beta chain) appears in the sequencing data of a study of identical twins. The study's findings and limits: The more abundant beta clonotypes in cord blood had fewer insertions, and memory repertoires did not show this.

TCRdb itself ran the 5' RACE reads through MiXCR, one entry per CDR3 protein. The repertoire holds roughly 700,000 distinct CDR3 sequences, with over 8.5% as singletons. The germline CDR1 and CDR2 sequences are SQVTM and ANQGSEA. Trimming removed 4 bases from V and 4 bases from J, with 7 bases in between. CDR3 size: 12 residues. A note on this clonotype: Antigen unknown.

In addition, the sample was reused for a study of yellow fever vaccine responses in identical twins. That report adds: As reported, the vaccine T cell response of twins seemed partly convergent and partly personalized.

The chain employs TRBV29-1 and TRBJ2-2, with D tentatively TRBD1 (5 bases). Sequences were obtained from PBMCs. The receptor's source is a woman under 30 in good health. CDR3 sequence: CSVGQPTGELFF. The DNA of the CDR3 is TGCAGCGTTGGACAGCCCACCGGGGAGCTGTTTTTT.